This T cell receptor (beta chain) was obtained from a study of blood T cell repertoires in COVID-19. Study-level information: Some COVID-19 samples were acute and others convalescent; all came from the United States, Italy and Spain. PBMCs, B-cell-depleted T cells, or T cells provided the cDNA or gDNA that made up the material.

Original methodology: The authors estimated nucleated cell counts from reference gene primer amplification. This table comes from immunoSEQ multiplex PCR, and its TCRdb copy is limited to in-frame clones, with some not included. Clonal size and the V and J genes are those of that table, whereas D and trimming came from the DNA. The profile shows 70,000 to 90,000 clones, approximately 87% of them singletons. Material for sequencing was peripheral blood. The receptor was derived from a woman aged 80 or older with acute or convalescent COVID-19.

The CDR3 protein is CASSPPLAGGETQYF. CDR3 DNA: TGTGCCAGCTCACCACCGTTAGCGGGAGGGGAGACCCAGTACTTC. The genes are TRBV18 and TRBJ2-5; 11 bases align to TRBD2. The CDR3 is made up of 15 amino acids. CDR1 is KGHSH and CDR2 is LQKENI in the germline V gene. V dropped 0 bases and J dropped 5; count of bases not matched to a gene: 2.